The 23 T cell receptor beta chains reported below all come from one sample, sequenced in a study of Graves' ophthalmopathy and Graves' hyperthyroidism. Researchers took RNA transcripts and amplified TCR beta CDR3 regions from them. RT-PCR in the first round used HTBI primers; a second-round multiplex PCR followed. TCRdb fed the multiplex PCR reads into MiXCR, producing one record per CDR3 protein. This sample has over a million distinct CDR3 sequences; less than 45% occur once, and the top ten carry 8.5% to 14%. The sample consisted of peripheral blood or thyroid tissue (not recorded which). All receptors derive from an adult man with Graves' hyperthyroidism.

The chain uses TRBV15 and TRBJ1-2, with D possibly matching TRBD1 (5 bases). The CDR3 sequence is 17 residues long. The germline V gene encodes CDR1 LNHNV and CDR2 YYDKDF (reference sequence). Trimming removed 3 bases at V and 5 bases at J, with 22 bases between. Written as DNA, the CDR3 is TGTGCCACCAGCAGGGGGTTGGATAAGATCGGGACGTATGGCTACACCTTC. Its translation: CATSRGLDKIGTYGYTF. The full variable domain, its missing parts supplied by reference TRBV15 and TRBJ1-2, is DAMVIQNPRYQVTQFGKPVTLSCSQTLNHNVMYWYQQKSSQAPKLLFHYYDKDFNNEADTPDNFQSRRPNTSFCFLDIRSPGLGDTAMYLCATSRGLDKIGTYGYTFGSGTRLTVV.

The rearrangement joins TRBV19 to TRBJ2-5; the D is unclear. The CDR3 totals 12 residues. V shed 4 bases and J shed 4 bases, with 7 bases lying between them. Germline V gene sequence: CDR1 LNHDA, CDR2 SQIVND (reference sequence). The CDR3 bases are TGTGCCAGTAGTACACAGAGAGAGACCCAGTACTTC. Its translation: CASSTQRETQYF.

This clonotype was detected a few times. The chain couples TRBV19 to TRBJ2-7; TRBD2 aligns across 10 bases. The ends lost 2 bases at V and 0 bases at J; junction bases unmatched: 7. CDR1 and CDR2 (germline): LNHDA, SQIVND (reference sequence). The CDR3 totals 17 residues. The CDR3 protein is CASSISSGGSYSYEQYF. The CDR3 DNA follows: TGTGCCAGTAGTATATCTAGCGGGGGATCGTACTCCTACGAGCAGTACTTC.

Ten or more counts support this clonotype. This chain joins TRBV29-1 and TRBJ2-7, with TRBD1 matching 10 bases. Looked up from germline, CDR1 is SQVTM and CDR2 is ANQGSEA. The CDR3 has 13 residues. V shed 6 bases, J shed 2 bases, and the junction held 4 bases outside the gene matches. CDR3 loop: CSVRGQGAYEQYF. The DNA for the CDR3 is TGCAGCGTCCGTGGACAGGGGGCCTACGAGCAGTACTTC.

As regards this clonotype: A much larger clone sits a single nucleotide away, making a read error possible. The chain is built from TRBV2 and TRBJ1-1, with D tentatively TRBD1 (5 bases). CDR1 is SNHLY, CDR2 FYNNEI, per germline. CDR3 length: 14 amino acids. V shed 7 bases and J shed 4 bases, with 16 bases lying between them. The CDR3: CASKRGRTSTEAFF. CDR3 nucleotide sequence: TGTGCCAGCAAAAGGGGACGGACTAGCACTGAAGCTTTCTTT.

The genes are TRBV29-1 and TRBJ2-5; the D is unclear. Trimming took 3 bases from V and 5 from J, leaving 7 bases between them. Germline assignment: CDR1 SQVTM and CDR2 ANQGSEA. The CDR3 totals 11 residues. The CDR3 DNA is TGCAGCGTTGACGATAGGGAGACCCAGTACTTC. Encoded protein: CSVDDRETQYF. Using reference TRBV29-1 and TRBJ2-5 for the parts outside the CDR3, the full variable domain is SAVISQKPSRDICQRGTSLTIQCQVDSQVTMMFWYRQQPGQSLTLIATANQGSEATYESGFVIDKFPISRPNLTFSTLTVSNMSPEDSSIYLCSVDDRETQYFGPGTRLLVL.

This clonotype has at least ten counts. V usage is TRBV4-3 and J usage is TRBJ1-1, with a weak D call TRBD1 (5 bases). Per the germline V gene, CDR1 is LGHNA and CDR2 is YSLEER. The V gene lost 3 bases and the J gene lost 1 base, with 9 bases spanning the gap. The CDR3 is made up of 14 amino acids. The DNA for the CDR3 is TGCGCCAGCAGCCAGGGACGCGCGAACACTGAAGCTTTCTTT. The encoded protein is CASSQGRANTEAFF.

CDR3 nucleotide sequence: TGTGCCAGCAGTGATCCAGTGGCAGGGGCGATATCCCAGTACTTC. This translates into CASSDPVAGAISQYF. The chain uses TRBV6-5 and TRBJ2-5; a weak D match, TRBD1 (6 bases). The germline gives CDR1 MNHEY, CDR2 SVGAGI. V gave up 5 bases and J gave up 9 bases, with 22 bases separating them. The CDR3 is 15 residues long.

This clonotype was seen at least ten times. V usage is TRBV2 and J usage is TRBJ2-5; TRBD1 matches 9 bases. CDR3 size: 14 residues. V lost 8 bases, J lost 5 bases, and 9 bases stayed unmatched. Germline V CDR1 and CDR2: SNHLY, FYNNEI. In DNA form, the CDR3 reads TGTGCCAGCTCCGTTTCTGGGACAGGGGAGACCCAGTACTTC. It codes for CASSVSGTGETQYF.

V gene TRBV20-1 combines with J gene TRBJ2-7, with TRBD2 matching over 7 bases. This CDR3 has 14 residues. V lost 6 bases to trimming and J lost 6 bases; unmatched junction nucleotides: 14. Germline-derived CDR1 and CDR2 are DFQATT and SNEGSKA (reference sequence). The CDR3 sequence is CSALAPSGLGEQYF. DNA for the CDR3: TGCAGTGCCTTAGCTCCTAGCGGCTTGGGCGAGCAGTACTTC.

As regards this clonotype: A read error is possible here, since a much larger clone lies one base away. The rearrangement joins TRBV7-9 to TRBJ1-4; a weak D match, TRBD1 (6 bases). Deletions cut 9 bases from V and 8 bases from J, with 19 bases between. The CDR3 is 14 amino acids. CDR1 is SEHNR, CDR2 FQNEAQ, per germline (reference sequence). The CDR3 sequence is CASEETGIGEKLFF. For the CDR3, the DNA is TGTGCCAGTGAGGAAACAGGGATCGGAGAAAAACTGTTTTTT.

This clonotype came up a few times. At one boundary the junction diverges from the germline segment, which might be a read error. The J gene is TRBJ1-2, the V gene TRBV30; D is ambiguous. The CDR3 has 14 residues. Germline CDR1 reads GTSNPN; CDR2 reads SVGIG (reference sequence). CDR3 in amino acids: CAWSVMGANFGYTF. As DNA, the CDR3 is TGTGCCTGGAGTGTTATGGGCGCCAACTTTGGCTACACCTTC. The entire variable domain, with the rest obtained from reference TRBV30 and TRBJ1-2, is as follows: SQTIHQWPATLVQPVGSPLSLECTVEGTSNPNLYWYRQAAGRGLQLLFYSVGIGQISSEVPQNLSASRPQDRQFILSSKKLLLSDSGFYLCAWSVMGANFGYTFGSGTRLTVV.

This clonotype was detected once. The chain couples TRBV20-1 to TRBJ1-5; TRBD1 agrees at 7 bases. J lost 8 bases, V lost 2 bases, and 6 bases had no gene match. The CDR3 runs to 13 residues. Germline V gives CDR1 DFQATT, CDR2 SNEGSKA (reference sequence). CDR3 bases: TGCAGTGCTAGACGGACAGGCCAGGAGCCCCAGCATTTT. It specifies CSARRTGQEPQHF.

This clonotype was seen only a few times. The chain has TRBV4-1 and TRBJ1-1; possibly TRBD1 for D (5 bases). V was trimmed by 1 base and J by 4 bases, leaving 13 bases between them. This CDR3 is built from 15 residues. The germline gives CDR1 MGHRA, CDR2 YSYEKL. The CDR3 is CASSQVGVWSTEAFF. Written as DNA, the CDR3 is TGCGCCAGCAGCCAAGTGGGGGTCTGGAGCACTGAAGCTTTCTTT.

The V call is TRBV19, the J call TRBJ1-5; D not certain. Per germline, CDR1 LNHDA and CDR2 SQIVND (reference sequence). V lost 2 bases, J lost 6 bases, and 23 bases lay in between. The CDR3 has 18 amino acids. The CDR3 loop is CASSIWDTAIPGSQPQHF. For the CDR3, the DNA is TGTGCCAGTAGTATATGGGATACCGCGATCCCTGGAAGTCAGCCCCAGCATTTT.

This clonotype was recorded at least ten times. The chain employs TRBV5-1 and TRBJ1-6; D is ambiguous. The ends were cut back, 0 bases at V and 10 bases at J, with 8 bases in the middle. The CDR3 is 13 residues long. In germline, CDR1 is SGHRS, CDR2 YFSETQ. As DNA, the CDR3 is TGCGCCAGCAGCTTGGAAGCTGAATCACCCCTCCACTTT. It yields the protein CASSLEAESPLHF.

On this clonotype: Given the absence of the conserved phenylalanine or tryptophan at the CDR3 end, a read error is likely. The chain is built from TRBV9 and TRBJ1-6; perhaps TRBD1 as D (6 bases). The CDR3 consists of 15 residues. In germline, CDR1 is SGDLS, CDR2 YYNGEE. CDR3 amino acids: CASSVEGENNSPLHC. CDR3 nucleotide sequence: TGCGCCAGCAGCGTAGAGGGGGAGAATAATTCACCCCTCCACTGT.

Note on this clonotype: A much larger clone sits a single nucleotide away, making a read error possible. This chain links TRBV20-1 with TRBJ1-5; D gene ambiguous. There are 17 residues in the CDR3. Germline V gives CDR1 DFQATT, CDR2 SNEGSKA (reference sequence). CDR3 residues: CSARDPSPGNSNQLQHF. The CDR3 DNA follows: TGCAGTGCTAGAGATCCGTCGCCCGGGAATAGCAATCAGCTCCAGCATTTT.

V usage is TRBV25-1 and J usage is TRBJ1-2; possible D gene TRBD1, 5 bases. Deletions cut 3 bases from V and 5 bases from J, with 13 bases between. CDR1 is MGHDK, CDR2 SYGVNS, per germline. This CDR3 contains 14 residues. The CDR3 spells CASSDETGWYGYTF. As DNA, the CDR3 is TGTGCCAGCAGTGATGAAACAGGCTGGTATGGCTACACCTTC.

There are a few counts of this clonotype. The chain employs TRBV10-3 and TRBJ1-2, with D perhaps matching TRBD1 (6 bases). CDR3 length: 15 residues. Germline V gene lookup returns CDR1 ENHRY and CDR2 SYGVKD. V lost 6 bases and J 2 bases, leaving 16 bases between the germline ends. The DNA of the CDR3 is TGTGCCATCAGCGACAAGGCAGGGGTGAACTATGGCTACACCTTC. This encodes CAISDKAGVNYGYTF.

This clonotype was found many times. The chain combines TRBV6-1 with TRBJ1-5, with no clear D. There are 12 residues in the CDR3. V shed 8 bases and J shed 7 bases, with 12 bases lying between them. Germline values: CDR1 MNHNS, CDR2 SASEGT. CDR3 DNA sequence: TGTGCCAGCCTAGGGCCGTGGCAGCCCCAGCATTTT. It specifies CASLGPWQPQHF.

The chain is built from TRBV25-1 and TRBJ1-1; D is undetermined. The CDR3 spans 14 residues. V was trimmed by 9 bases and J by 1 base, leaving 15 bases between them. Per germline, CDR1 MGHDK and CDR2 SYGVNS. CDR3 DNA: TGTGCCAGACAATCGGAGTTTCGGAACACTGAAGCTTTCTTT. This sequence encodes CARQSEFRNTEAFF.

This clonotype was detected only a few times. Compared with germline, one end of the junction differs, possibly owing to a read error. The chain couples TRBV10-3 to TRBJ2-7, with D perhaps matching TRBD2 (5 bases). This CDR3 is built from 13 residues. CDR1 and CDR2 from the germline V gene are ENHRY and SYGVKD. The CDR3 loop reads CASSYSNGNEQYF. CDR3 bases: TGTGCCAGCAGTTACTCAAACGGGAACGAGCAGTACTTC.